The 20 T cell receptor beta chains in this list originate from one sample, sequenced in a study of shared clonotypes between healthy human individuals. Only in-frame clones appear in the TCRdb table, and some are missing; sequencing was by immunoSEQ multiplex PCR. The table has about 2.2 million clones, about 94% seen once; the top ten hold under 2%. CD45RO-negative cells were positively selected for CCR7, leaving out terminally differentiated effector memory CD45RA+ cells. Sequenced input: naive CD8+ T cells from PBMCs. These receptor sequences come from a young man in good health. Some clones in this sample may be carry-over from other donors' samples.

The chain carries TRBV21-1 and TRBJ1-2; TRBD1 is the table's D call, not checked against the DNA. TRBV21-1 is classified as a pseudogene. The CDR3 has 16 residues. CDR3 sequence (DNA): TGTGCCAGCAGCCCAACCGAGGCAGGGGGAGGTAATGGCTACACCTTC. Amino acid sequence: CASSPTEAGGGNGYTF.

The V and J genes are TRBV28 and TRBJ1-1, with 8 bases that match TRBD1. The V and J ends lost 7 bases and 3 bases, in that order; junction bases with no gene match: 13. CDR3 length equals 16 residues. CDR1 is MDHEN and CDR2 is SYDVKM in the germline V gene. The CDR3 bases are TGTGCCAGCACCAGCGGACAGGGAATGTTGCACACTGAAGCTTTCTTT. Translation gives CASTSGQGMLHTEAFF.

About this clone: Other DNA variants within this sample encode the same CDR3. The rearrangement links TRBV27 to TRBJ2-1; no firm D call. V shed 4 bases and J shed 0 bases, with 4 bases lying between them. The CDR3 length is 13 residues. Germline assignment: CDR1 MNHEY and CDR2 SMNVEV (reference sequence). In DNA, the CDR3 is TGTGCCAGCAGTTCCGCCTCCTACAATGAGCAGTTCTTC. This translates into CASSSASYNEQFF.

This chain joins TRBV11-2 and TRBJ2-1; weak D call: TRBD2 (5 bases). V was shortened by 0 bases and J by 1 base, with 10 bases between the two germline ends. Germline CDR1 SGHAT, CDR2 FQNNGV. This CDR3 has 16 residues. CDR3 sequence: CASSLDRRFSYNEQFF. Written as DNA, the CDR3 is TGTGCCAGCAGCTTAGATCGGAGGTTTTCCTACAATGAGCAGTTCTTC.

The CDR3 DNA reads as TGTGCCAGCAGACTGGACAGGGCTGGAGATGAGCAGTTCTTC. This translates into CASRLDRAGDEQFF. V and J are TRBV27 and TRBJ2-1; 8 bases agree with TRBD1. Germline loops: CDR1 MNHEY, CDR2 SMNVEV (reference sequence). The J segment lost 8 bases and the V segment lost 6 bases, leaving 9 bases of the junction unmatched. This CDR3 is built from 14 residues.

The chain employs TRBV2 and TRBJ2-2; 8 nucleotides match TRBD2. J was trimmed by 5 bases and V by 4 bases; bases with no gene match: 9. CDR1 and CDR2 from the germline V gene are SNHLY and FYNNEI. This CDR3 spans 16 amino acids. The CDR3 sequence: CASSVGAGAFTGELFF. DNA for the CDR3: TGTGCCAGCAGTGTTGGAGCGGGAGCATTTACCGGGGAGCTGTTTTTT.

The chain is built from TRBV7-8 and TRBJ1-5; 9 bases fit TRBD1. Looked up from germline, CDR1 is SGHVS and CDR2 is FQNEAQ. The CDR3 has 16 residues. V lost 8 bases and J lost 8; bases outside the gene matches: 16. This CDR3 is CASLLYGTGFGEPQHF. The CDR3 coding sequence is TGTGCCAGCCTCTTATACGGGACAGGGTTTGGGGAGCCCCAGCATTTT.

The chain employs TRBV9 and TRBJ1-2; D is undetermined. The germline CDR1 and CDR2 sequences are SGDLS and YYNGEE. The germline V and J ends were trimmed by 1 base and 0 bases, with 13 bases remaining between them. The CDR3 sequence is 16 residues long. The CDR3 loop is CASSVNVAEPNYGYTF. In DNA form, the CDR3 reads TGTGCCAGCAGCGTAAACGTCGCAGAACCTAACTATGGCTACACCTTC.

V usage is TRBV4-3 and J usage is TRBJ2-2, with 7 bases that match TRBD1. Germline V gives CDR1 LGHNA, CDR2 YSLEER. After removal of 4 bases from V and 1 base from J, the junction contained 3 bases not matched to a gene. This CDR3 spans 15 amino acids. This CDR3 reads CASSPRTGNTGELFF. CDR3 nucleotides: TGCGCCAGCAGCCCCCGGACAGGGAACACCGGGGAGCTGTTTTTT.

The genes are TRBV7-2 and TRBJ2-7, with D maybe TRBD2 (5 bases). Germline V gene lookup returns CDR1 SGHTA and CDR2 FQGNSA. V was shortened by 5 bases and J by 3 bases, with 17 bases between the two germline ends. The CDR3 is 15 residues long. The CDR3, as DNA: TGTGCCAGCAGCCTAGGAGGTAAATATGACTACGAGCAGTACTTC. Translating gives CASSLGGKYDYEQYF.

Remarks on this clone: This specimen includes other DNA sequences encoding the same CDR3. The V gene is TRBV9, the J gene TRBJ2-7; 7 nucleotides agree with TRBD1. The J segment lost 0 bases and the V segment lost 0 bases, leaving 3 bases of the junction unmatched. This CDR3 contains 15 residues. Germline V gene lookup returns CDR1 SGDLS and CDR2 YYNGEE. CDR3 in DNA: TGTGCCAGCAGCGTAGCGACAGGGTCCTCCTACGAGCAGTACTTC. As protein: CASSVATGSSYEQYF.

This chain uses TRBV9 with TRBJ1-2; TRBD1 might be the D (6 bases). Germline assignment: CDR1 SGDLS and CDR2 YYNGEE. V gave up 3 bases and J gave up 5 bases, with 17 bases separating them. The CDR3 totals 15 residues. The CDR3 bases are TGTGCCAGCAGCGGATCCATACAGGGTTTTTATGGCTACACCTTC. Its translation is CASSGSIQGFYGYTF.

V usage is TRBV19 and J usage is TRBJ1-5, with a tentative D call TRBD1 (5 bases). The V end lost 3 bases, the J end lost 7 bases, and 16 bases lay between the germline ends. The CDR3 has 15 amino acids. Germline V gives CDR1 LNHDA, CDR2 SQIVND (reference sequence). The CDR3 sequence: CASSIRGEMAQPQHF. CDR3 bases: TGTGCCAGTAGTATTCGAGGGGAAATGGCCCAGCCCCAGCATTTT.

On this clone: This specimen includes other DNA sequences encoding the same CDR3. J is TRBJ2-7 and V is TRBV27, with D possibly being TRBD2 (6 bases). This CDR3 comprises 14 residues. V lost 3 bases and J 4 bases, leaving 13 bases between the germline ends. Germline CDR1 reads MNHEY; CDR2 reads SMNVEV (reference sequence). The CDR3 sequence: CASSLLAGSYEQYF. In nucleotides, the CDR3 is TGTGCCAGCAGTTTGCTGGCGGGGAGTTACGAGCAGTACTTC.

The chain couples TRBV7-3 to TRBJ2-7; 8 bases match TRBD2. Germline V CDR1 and CDR2: SGHTA, FQGTGA. This CDR3 spans 16 amino acids. Germline trimming cut 11 bases from V and 0 bases from J; bases unmatched to any gene: 15. The DNA of the CDR3 is TGTGCCTATGCGTTTGGGACTAGACCTACCTCCTACGAGCAGTACTTC. This codes for CAYAFGTRPTSYEQYF.

The chain couples TRBV5-4 to TRBJ2-1; perhaps TRBD2 as D (6 bases). Germline CDR1 and CDR2: SGHNT and YYREEE (reference sequence). Trimming removed 0 bases from V and 3 bases from J, with 13 bases in between. CDR3 size: 16 residues. The CDR3 nucleotides read TGTGCCAGCAGCTTGGAGGTTCTAGCGCGCTACAATGAGCAGTTCTTC. Translating gives CASSLEVLARYNEQFF.

This clone was found once. The chain combines TRBV7-9 with TRBJ2-7, with 9 bases fitting TRBD1. There are 17 residues in the CDR3. V was clipped by 4 bases and J by 3 bases; unmatched bases: 13. CDR1 and CDR2 from the germline V gene are SEHNR and FQNEAQ (reference sequence). CDR3 in amino acids: CASSSSRPGQGGYEQYF. CDR3 nucleotide sequence: TGTGCCAGCAGCTCCAGCCGCCCGGGACAGGGCGGCTACGAGCAGTACTTC.

V and J are TRBV7-8 and TRBJ1-4; D is undetermined. The length of the CDR3 is 11 residues. The V end lost 5 bases, the J end lost 6 bases, and 4 bases lay between the germline ends. The germline V gene encodes CDR1 SGHVS and CDR2 FQNEAQ. CDR3 nucleotides: TGTGCCAGCAGCCGGGATGAAAAACTGTTTTTT. Amino acid sequence: CASSRDEKLFF.

The genes are TRBV7-6 and TRBJ2-1, with D perhaps TRBD2 (6 bases). V lost 2 bases, J lost 0 bases, and 11 bases lay in between. The CDR3 loop spans 16 amino acids. The germline V gene has CDR1 SGHVS and CDR2 FNYEAQ. This CDR3 reads CASSLYSGSSYNEQFF. Here the CDR3 DNA reads TGTGCCAGCAGCTTATATAGCGGAAGCTCCTACAATGAGCAGTTCTTC.

This sequence joins TRBV28 and TRBJ1-1; 7 bases line up with TRBD1. The germline V gene encodes CDR1 MDHEN and CDR2 SYDVKM. This CDR3 has 14 amino acids. Trimming at V came to 6 bases and at J to 7 bases, leaving 11 bases not matched to a gene. CDR3 coding DNA: TGTGCCAGCAGCCCGGGAGAGAACAGGGGTGAAGCTTTCTTT. It codes for CASSPGENRGEAFF.